Each of the 16 T cell receptor beta chains below was sequenced from the same sample in a study of cytomegalovirus exposure and HLA in healthy donors. With 60 Vbeta and 13 Jbeta primers, the PCR was carried out. Using immunoSEQ multiplex PCR, the repertoire was profiled, and TCRdb retains in-frame clones only, with some absent. The profile shows roughly 200,000 clones, about 80% of them singletons. Sequenced material: PBMCs. These receptors were obtained from a woman aged 40 to 50 in good health and CMV-seronegative.

This sequence joins TRBV10-3 and TRBJ2-7; perhaps TRBD2 as D (6 bases). The germline V and J ends were trimmed by 7 bases and 0 bases, with 10 bases remaining between them. The CDR3 contains 13 residues. Germline CDR1 reads ENHRY; CDR2 reads SYGVKD. The CDR3, as DNA: TGTGCCATCACTAGCGATAGCTCCTACGAGCAGTACTTC. Translated, it gives CAITSDSSYEQYF.

This clone was recorded once. This chain uses TRBV9 with TRBJ2-5; TRBD1 matches 8 bases. The CDR3 covers 15 residues. J was trimmed by 5 bases and V by 4 bases; bases with no gene match: 10. Germline V CDR1 and CDR2: SGDLS, YYNGEE. The chain's CDR3 is CASSLTGVVTETQYF. For the CDR3, the DNA is TGTGCCAGCAGCCTGACAGGGGTGGTCACCGAGACCCAGTACTTC.

V is TRBV11-3 and J is TRBJ2-2; 7 bases line up with TRBD1. This CDR3 region has 15 residues. The J segment lost 5 bases and the V segment lost 0 bases, leaving 3 bases of the junction unmatched. Germline V lookup: CDR1 SGHNT, CDR2 YENEEA. CDR3 protein: CASSLDRGSTGELFF. CDR3 nucleotides: TGTGCCAGCAGCTTAGACAGGGGGAGTACCGGGGAGCTGTTTTTT.

This chain joins TRBV6-1 and TRBJ2-2, with 7 positions matching TRBD1. The CDR3 runs 14 residues. The J segment lost 6 bases and the V segment lost 8 bases, leaving 9 bases of the junction unmatched. Looked up from germline, CDR1 is MNHNS and CDR2 is SASEGT. Written as DNA, the CDR3 is TGTGCCAGCGTGCAGTTACAGGGGTCCGGGGAGCTGTTTTTT. This gives the protein CASVQLQGSGELFF.

The chain couples TRBV5-4 to TRBJ2-3, with TRBD2 matching 10 bases. V gave up 6 bases and J gave up 0 bases; unmatched junction bases: 7. This CDR3 comprises 16 residues. Germline V gene data show CDR1 as SGHNT and CDR2 as YYREEE (reference sequence). CDR3 sequence: CASTSGGVASTDTQYF. The DNA of the CDR3 is TGTGCCAGCACGAGCGGGGGGGTAGCTAGCACAGATACGCAGTATTTT.

This chain links TRBV19 with TRBJ2-7; 11 nucleotides align to TRBD1. This CDR3 region has 15 residues. Germline loops: CDR1 LNHDA, CDR2 SQIVND (reference sequence). V shed 5 bases, J shed 10 bases, and the junction held 13 bases outside the gene matches. DNA of the CDR3: TGTGCCAGTAGTGTCTTCCGGGACAGGGGGTCCCTTCAGTACTTC. Encoded protein: CASSVFRDRGSLQYF.

This chain connects TRBV6-1 to TRBJ1-6; possibly TRBD1 for D (6 bases). V gave up 6 bases and J gave up 9 bases, with 15 bases separating them. Germline CDR1 and CDR2: MNHNS and SASEGT. The CDR3 has 14 amino acids. CDR3 nucleotide sequence: TGTGCCAGCAGGGCCGGGACAACCTCTTCACCCCTCCACTTT. Protein: CASRAGTTSSPLHF.

The V and J genes are TRBV27 and TRBJ1-5; 8 nucleotides line up with TRBD1. The V segment lost 5 bases and the J segment 2 bases; nucleotides outside the gene matches: 8. Germline values: CDR1 MNHEY, CDR2 SMNVEV (reference sequence). CDR3 length equals 16 residues. CDR3: CASSPTGQGGNQPQHF. The CDR3 coding sequence is TGTGCCAGCAGTCCAACAGGACAGGGCGGCAATCAGCCCCAGCATTTT.

This clone was recorded once. This chain joins TRBV5-3 and TRBJ2-7; no clear D. TRBV5-3 is classed as an ORF, of uncertain function. The CDR3 totals 14 residues. V lost 3 bases and J 1 base, leaving 11 bases between the germline ends. CDR3 bases: TGTGCCAGAAGCTCAGGATTTCCTTCCTACGAGCAGTACTTC. Protein sequence: CARSSGFPSYEQYF.

The chain employs TRBV5-3 and TRBJ2-5; 13 nucleotides agree with TRBD2. TRBJ2-7 explains the end of the DNA better; the J call may be wrong. TRBV5-3 is designated an ORF whose function remains uncertain. The CDR3 sequence is 17 residues long. CDR3 sequence (DNA): TGTGCCAGAAGCCCCAGGACTAGCGGGGGCACCTCCTACGAGCAGTACTTC. Residues: CARSPRTSGGTSYEQYF.

The V gene is TRBV28, the J gene TRBJ2-7; 11 nucleotides line up with TRBD1. The CDR3 sequence is 15 residues long. Trimming took 6 bases from V and 2 from J; bases not matched to a gene: 6. CDR1 MDHEN and CDR2 SYDVKM come from the germline V gene. CDR3 sequence (DNA): TGTGCCAGCAGCTATGGGACAGGGGGAGCCTACGAGCAGTACTTC. Its protein is CASSYGTGGAYEQYF. The whole variable domain, filled in from reference TRBV28 and TRBJ2-7, reads DVKVTQSSRYLVKRTGEKVFLECVQDMDHENMFWYRQDPGLGLRLIYFSYDVKMKEKGDIPEGYSVSREKKERFSLILESASTNQTSMYLCASSYGTGGAYEQYFGPGTRLTVT.

CDR3 in amino acids: CASSLGPLSNQPQHF. The CDR3 DNA follows: TGTGCCAGCAGCTTAGGCCCTCTTAGCAATCAGCCCCAGCATTTT. This chain uses TRBV13 with TRBJ1-5; the D is unclear. CDR3 length equals 15 residues. V was pared by 0 bases and J by 0 bases, with 6 bases between. CDR1 is PRHDT and CDR2 is FYEKMQ in the germline V gene (reference sequence).

This clone appeared once. The chain couples TRBV7-9 to TRBJ2-7; possibly TRBD1 for D (6 bases). CDR1 is SEHNR and CDR2 is FQNEAQ in the germline V gene (reference sequence). The length of the CDR3 is 15 residues. Trimming took 5 bases from V and 0 from J, leaving 14 bases between them. The CDR3 DNA is TGTGCCAGCAGCCCCGGGACACGGAGCTCCTACGAGCAGTACTTC. Translating gives CASSPGTRSSYEQYF. Filled out from reference TRBV7-9 and TRBJ2-7, the complete variable domain reads DTGVSQNPRHKITKRGQNVTFRCDPISEHNRLYWYRQTLGQGPEFLTYFQNEAQLEKSRLLSDRFSAERPKGSFSTLEIQRTEQGDSAMYLCASSPGTRSSYEQYFGPGTRLTVT.

The chain links TRBV5-1 to TRBJ2-3; 8 positions agree with TRBD1. J was trimmed by 1 base and V by 3 bases; bases with no gene match: 4. Germline V CDR1 and CDR2: SGHRS, YFSETQ. The CDR3 extends over 15 amino acids. The CDR3 protein is CASSWGQVRTDTQYF. The DNA for the CDR3 is TGCGCCAGCAGCTGGGGACAGGTCCGCACAGATACGCAGTATTTT. The whole variable domain, remainder taken from reference TRBV5-1 and TRBJ2-3, is KAGVTQTPRYLIKTRGQQVTLSCSPISGHRSVSWYQQTPGQGLQFLFEYFSETQRNKGNFPGRFSGRQFSNSRSEMNVSTLELGDSALYLCASSWGQVRTDTQYFGPGTRLTVL.

The chain has TRBV5-8 and TRBJ1-4; TRBD1 matches at 8 bases. CDR3 length: 16 residues. V was clipped by 0 bases and J by 2 bases; unmatched bases: 3. Per the germline V gene, CDR1 is SGHTS and CDR2 is YDEGEE. The CDR3 region has the DNA TGTGCCAGCAGCTTGGGACAGGGGAACACTAATGAAAAACTGTTTTTT. Translated, it gives CASSLGQGNTNEKLFF.

The V call is TRBV18, the J call TRBJ1-2; TRBD1 might be the D (5 bases). The CDR3 covers 16 residues. V lost 3 bases and J 3 bases, leaving 17 bases between the germline ends. Looked up from germline, CDR1 is KGHSH and CDR2 is LQKENI. CDR3 sequence (DNA): TGTGCCAGCTCACCCCAAAAAGGCGGGGACGACTATGGCTACACCTTC. Encoded protein: CASSPQKGGDDYGYTF.